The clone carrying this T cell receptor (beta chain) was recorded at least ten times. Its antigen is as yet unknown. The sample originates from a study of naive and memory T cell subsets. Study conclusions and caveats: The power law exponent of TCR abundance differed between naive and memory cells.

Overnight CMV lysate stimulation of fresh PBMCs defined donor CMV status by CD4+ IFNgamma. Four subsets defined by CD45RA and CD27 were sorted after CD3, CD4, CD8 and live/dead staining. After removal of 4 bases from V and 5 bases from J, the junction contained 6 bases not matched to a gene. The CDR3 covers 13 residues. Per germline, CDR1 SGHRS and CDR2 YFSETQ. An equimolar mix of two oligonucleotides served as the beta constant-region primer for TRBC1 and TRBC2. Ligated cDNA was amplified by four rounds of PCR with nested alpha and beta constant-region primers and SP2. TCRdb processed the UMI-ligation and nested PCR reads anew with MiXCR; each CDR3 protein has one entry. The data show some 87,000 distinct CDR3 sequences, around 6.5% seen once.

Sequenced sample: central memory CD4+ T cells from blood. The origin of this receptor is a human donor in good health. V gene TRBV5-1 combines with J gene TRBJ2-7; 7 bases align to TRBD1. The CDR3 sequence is CASSRGQGNEQYF. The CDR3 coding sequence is TGCGCCAGCAGCAGGGGGCAGGGGAACGAGCAGTACTTC.